This T cell receptor (beta chain) was captured in a study of siplizumab effects on memory and regulatory T cells. CDR1 is LNHDA and CDR2 is SQIVND in the germline V gene (reference sequence). The CDR3 length is 17 residues. The ends were cut back, 2 bases at V and 1 base at J, with 12 bases in the middle. This clone has just a few counts. Assay: immunoSEQ multiplex PCR; the TCRdb copy retains only in-frame clones and omits some. The sample includes about 100,000 clones, about 91% seen only once; the top ten take approximately 2.7%. The TCR was taken from a human donor in good health. Some clones in this sample may be carry-over from other donors' samples. The gene calls are TRBV19 and TRBJ2-6; D is uncertain. Sequenced input: CD4+ T cells sorted from blood. The CDR3 loop is CASSISGPSSGANVLTF. The DNA for the CDR3 is TGTGCCAGTAGTATATCCGGACCTTCGTCTGGGGCCAACGTCCTGACTTTC.